Below are 15 T cell receptor beta chains sequenced from a single sample in a study of OX40 agonist ivuxolimab in advanced cancers. Measured with immunoSEQ multiplex PCR; TCRdb has only the in-frame clones, and not every one. The sample records fewer than 90,000 clones, approximately 89% being singletons. The specimen was CD4+ or CD8+ T cells sorted from blood, collected in a trial of the OX40 agonist ivuxolimab. Every receptor here comes from an adult with an advanced solid tumor such as melanoma, head and neck, liver or kidney cancer.

The chain recombines TRBV9 with TRBJ2-3; D is undetermined. From germline, CDR1 is SGDLS and CDR2 YYNGEE. The CDR3 has 12 amino acids. Trimming pared 6 bases from V and 1 base from J, leaving 6 bases between. The DNA of the CDR3 is TGTGCCAGCACCCGGGGCACAGATACGCAGTATTTT. The encoded protein is CASTRGTDTQYF.

The CDR3 DNA reads as TGTGCCATCCGGACTAGCCGGGCTAGCACAGATACGCAGTATTTT. It codes for CAIRTSRASTDTQYF. J is TRBJ2-3 and V is TRBV10-3; TRBD2 aligns across 8 bases. Trimming cost V 8 bases and J 0 bases; bases outside gene matches: 7. Germline V gene data show CDR1 as ENHRY and CDR2 as SYGVKD. The CDR3 has 15 amino acids.

The chain joins TRBV7-8 to TRBJ2-3; D may be TRBD1 (6 bases). V lost 7 bases to trimming and J lost 8 bases, with 28 bases between them. CDR3 size: 17 residues. Germline V CDR1 and CDR2: SGHVS, FQNEAQ. The CDR3 sequence is CASTPVGSGSSRGTQYF. CDR3 in DNA: TGTGCCAGCACCCCCGTGGGATCGGGGTCCTCCAGGGGTACGCAGTATTTT.

The gene calls are TRBV7-9 and TRBJ2-6; D might be TRBD1 or TRBD2, each matching 5 bases. Germline lookup yields CDR1 SEHNR and CDR2 FQNEAQ (reference sequence). The CDR3 runs 19 residues. V was trimmed by 1 base and J by 3 bases, leaving 19 bases between them. The CDR3 loop reads CASSLGQGDPLGGANVLTF. The CDR3, as DNA: TGTGCCAGCAGCTTAGGTCAGGGAGACCCCCTAGGTGGGGCCAACGTCCTGACTTTC.

The rearrangement joins TRBV30 to TRBJ2-3; the D is unclear. Germline CDR1 reads GTSNPN; CDR2 reads SVGIG (reference sequence). The CDR3 is 14 amino acids. V lost 1 base to trimming and J lost 3 bases, with 11 bases between them. The CDR3 DNA reads TGTGCCTGGAGTGCTCGAGTTGGGACAGATACGCAGTATTTT. Its protein is CAWSARVGTDTQYF.

This chain connects TRBV7-6 to TRBJ2-7, with D possibly being TRBD1 or TRBD2 (5 bases each). V dropped 5 bases and J dropped 4 bases, with 18 bases sitting between them. The CDR3 runs 15 residues. The germline CDR1 and CDR2 sequences are SGHVS and FNYEAQ. The CDR3 bases are TGTGCCAGCAGCAAGGGGCCCTCGGGGTTATACGAGCAGTACGTC. Residues: CASSKGPSGLYEQYV.

V is TRBV18 and J is TRBJ1-5; TRBD1 matches at 7 bases. Germline trimming cut 2 bases from V and 4 bases from J; bases unmatched to any gene: 5. Germline-derived CDR1 and CDR2 are KGHSH and LQKENI. The CDR3 sequence is 15 residues long. CDR3 DNA: TGTGCCAGCTCACCAGGCGGGACAGAGAATCAGCCCCAGCATTTT. Protein product: CASSPGGTENQPQHF.

V gene TRBV28 combines with J gene TRBJ1-5; D is unclear. From germline, CDR1 is MDHEN and CDR2 SYDVKM. Between the trimmed V and J ends, which lost 6 bases and 3 bases, there was a span of 15 bases. The CDR3 is 15 residues long. CDR3: CASRAYTVANQPQHF. Written as DNA, the CDR3 is TGTGCCAGCAGGGCATATACAGTCGCCAATCAGCCCCAGCATTTT.

This chain uses TRBV18 with TRBJ2-5; D uncertain. The ends were cut back, 0 bases at V and 6 bases at J, with 5 bases in the middle. Per germline, CDR1 KGHSH and CDR2 LQKENI. This CDR3 has 12 residues. CDR3 loop: CASSPPTKTQYF. DNA of the CDR3: TGTGCCAGCTCACCACCGACCAAGACCCAGTACTTC. The full variable domain, its missing parts supplied by reference TRBV18 and TRBJ2-5, is NAGVMQNPRHLVRRRGQEARLRCSPMKGHSHVYWYRQLPEEGLKFMVYLQKENIIDESGMPKERFSAEFPKEGPSILRIQQVVRGDSAAYFCASSPPTKTQYFGPGTRLLVL.

This chain links TRBV5-4 with TRBJ1-2; perhaps TRBD1 as D (5 bases). Germline CDR1 and CDR2: SGHNT and YYREEE (reference sequence). CDR3 length equals 14 residues. With 4 bases removed from V and 7 bases from J, the gap between germline ends came to 17 bases. The CDR3, as DNA: TGTGCCAGCAGCCCGCGTTTGGGGGAGTCTGGCTACACCTTC. Amino acids: CASSPRLGESGYTF.

This clone appeared once. V is TRBV18 and J is TRBJ1-2, with a possible D match to TRBD1 (6 bases). V was shortened by 6 bases and J by 3 bases, with 8 bases between the two germline ends. The germline gives CDR1 KGHSH, CDR2 LQKENI. The CDR3 totals 12 residues. The CDR3 DNA sequence: TGTGCCAGCTCGGACAGTCACTATGGCTACACCTTC. Protein: CASSDSHYGYTF. Together with reference TRBV18 and TRBJ1-2, the CDR3 gives the full variable domain: NAGVMQNPRHLVRRRGQEARLRCSPMKGHSHVYWYRQLPEEGLKFMVYLQKENIIDESGMPKERFSAEFPKEGPSILRIQQVVRGDSAAYFCASSDSHYGYTFGSGTRLTVV.

The J gene is TRBJ2-2, the V gene TRBV5-1; 10 bases are shared with TRBD1. CDR3 size: 17 residues. V lost 5 bases to trimming and J lost 4 bases; unmatched junction nucleotides: 11. CDR1 and CDR2 from the germline V gene are SGHRS and YFSETQ. For the CDR3, the DNA is TGCGCCAGCAGTTCGAACAGACAGGGGGCGAGCACCGGGGAGCTGTTTTTT. This gives the protein CASSSNRQGASTGELFF.

The CDR3: CASSQFGGEQYV. CDR3 coding DNA: TGTGCCAGCTCGCAATTTGGGGGCGAGCAGTACGTC. The chain recombines TRBV18 with TRBJ2-7, with D possibly called TRBD1 or TRBD2 (5 bases each). V lost 6 bases to trimming and J lost 6 bases, with 12 bases between them. The CDR3 is made up of 12 amino acids. Germline-derived CDR1 and CDR2 are KGHSH and LQKENI.

The genes are TRBV4-1 and TRBJ2-1, with 9 bases matching TRBD1. This CDR3 spans 17 amino acids. In germline, CDR1 is MGHRA, CDR2 YSYEKL. V shed 4 bases, J shed 7 bases, and the junction held 14 bases outside the gene matches. This CDR3 reads CASSLQPGTGWLNEQFF. The CDR3 DNA sequence: TGCGCCAGCAGCCTCCAACCAGGGACAGGGTGGTTAAATGAGCAGTTCTTC.

The V gene is TRBV2, the J gene TRBJ2-1; a weak D match, TRBD1 (5 bases). In germline, CDR1 is SNHLY, CDR2 FYNNEI. V lost 6 bases and J 15 bases, leaving 15 bases between the germline ends. The CDR3 spans 11 residues. Here the CDR3 reads CASSTGILLFF. The CDR3 DNA is TGTGCCAGCAGCACAGGTATTCTCTTGTTCTTC.